This is a list of T cell receptor beta chains from one sample in a study of T cells after posttransplantation cyclophosphamide. Here immunoSEQ multiplex PCR was the method, and the copy in TCRdb shows in-frame clones only, minus some. Altogether some 61,000 clones are present, 90% to 95% being singletons, with the ten largest covering under 3%. The sample was PBMCs. The source of these receptors is a woman aged 30 to 39 in good health and a related stem cell transplant donor. CDR3s include the opening cysteine and the closing phenylalanine or tryptophan.

v_call	j_call	cdr3_aa
TRBV6-5	TRBJ2-7	CASSNQGLQYF
TRBV10-3	TRBJ2-2	CAISESTGSNTGELFF
TRBV4-3	TRBJ2-4	CASSHGQAPKNIQYF
TRBV7-2	TRBJ2-4	CASSSHPNTKNIQYF
TRBV7-2	TRBJ1-1	CASSVRGQGNTEAFF
TRBV5-1	TRBJ1-2	CASSLVAGGNYGYTF
TRBV5-1	TRBJ2-3	CASSSGPGDTQYF
TRBV5-1	TRBJ1-6	CASSPLDRTSPLHF
TRBV6-1	TRBJ2-3	CASSEVNAPGTQYF
TRBV10-3	TRBJ1-1	CAISGGLAGKNEAFF
TRBV5-6	TRBJ1-5	CASSRDRRNQPQHF